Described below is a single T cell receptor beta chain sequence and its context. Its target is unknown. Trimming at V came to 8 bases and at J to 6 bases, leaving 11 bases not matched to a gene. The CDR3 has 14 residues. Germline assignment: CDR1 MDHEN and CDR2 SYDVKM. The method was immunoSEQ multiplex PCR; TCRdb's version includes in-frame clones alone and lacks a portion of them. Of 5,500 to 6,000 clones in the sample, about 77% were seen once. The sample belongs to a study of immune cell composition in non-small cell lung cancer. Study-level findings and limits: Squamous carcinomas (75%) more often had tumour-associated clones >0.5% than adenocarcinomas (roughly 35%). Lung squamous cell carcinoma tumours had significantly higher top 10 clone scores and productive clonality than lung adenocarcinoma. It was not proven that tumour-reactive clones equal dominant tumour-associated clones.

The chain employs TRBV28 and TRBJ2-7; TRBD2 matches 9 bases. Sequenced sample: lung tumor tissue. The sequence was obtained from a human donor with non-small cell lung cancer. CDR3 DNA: TGTGCCAGCGACTCTGGGGCGGGGGGGATCGAGCAGTACTTC. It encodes CASDSGAGGIEQYF.